The subject of this entry is one T cell receptor beta chain. Its antigen is currently unknown. The data are from a study of cytomegalovirus exposure and HLA in healthy donors. Study-wide results and caveats: In all likelihood, a cluster of highly shared sequence variants was a sequencing artifact.

The CDR3 loop spans 16 amino acids. Germline V CDR1 and CDR2: GTSNPN, SVGIG (reference sequence). The germline V and J ends were trimmed by 2 bases and 6 bases, with 23 bases remaining between them. The PCR had 60 Vbeta and 13 Jbeta primers. Assay used: immunoSEQ multiplex PCR; TCRdb lists only in-frame clones, some missing. The sample shows 120,000 or so clones, 80% of them seen only once. The sequence came from a male donor in good health and CMV-seronegative. The chain couples TRBV30 to TRBJ2-7; D may be TRBD1 (5 bases). Sequencing was performed on PBMCs. CDR3 residues: CAWSPGLHWGGFEQYF. The DNA for the CDR3 is TGTGCCTGGAGTCCAGGGCTCCACTGGGGCGGTTTCGAGCAGTACTTC.